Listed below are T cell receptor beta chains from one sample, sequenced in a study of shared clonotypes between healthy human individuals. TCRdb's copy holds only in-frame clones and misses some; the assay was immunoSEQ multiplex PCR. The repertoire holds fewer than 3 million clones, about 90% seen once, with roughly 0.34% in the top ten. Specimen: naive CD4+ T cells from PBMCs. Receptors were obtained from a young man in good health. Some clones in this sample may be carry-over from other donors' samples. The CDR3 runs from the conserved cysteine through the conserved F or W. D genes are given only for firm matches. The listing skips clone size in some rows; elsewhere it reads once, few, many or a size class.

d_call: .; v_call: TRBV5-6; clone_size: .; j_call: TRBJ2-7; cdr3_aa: CASSFDRISYEQYF; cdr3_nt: TGTGCCAGCAGCTTCGACAGAATTTCCTACGAGCAGTACTTC
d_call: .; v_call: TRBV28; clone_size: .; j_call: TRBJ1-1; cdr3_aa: CASTLLYTVMNTEAFF; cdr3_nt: TGTGCCAGCACCTTACTATACACTGTCATGAACACTGAAGCTTTCTTT
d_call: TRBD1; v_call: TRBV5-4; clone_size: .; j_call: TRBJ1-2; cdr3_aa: CASSSRDRNNYGYTF; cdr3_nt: TGTGCCAGCAGCTCCCGGGACAGGAATAACTATGGCTACACCTTC
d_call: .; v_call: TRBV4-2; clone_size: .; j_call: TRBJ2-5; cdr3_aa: CASSGSGDQETQYF; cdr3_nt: TGTGCCAGCAGCGGGTCAGGGGACCAAGAGACCCAGTACTTC
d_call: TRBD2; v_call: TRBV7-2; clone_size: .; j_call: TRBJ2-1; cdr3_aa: CASSLLNGRAGEQFF; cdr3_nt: TGTGCCAGCAGCTTACTAAATGGGAGGGCCGGTGAGCAGTTCTTC
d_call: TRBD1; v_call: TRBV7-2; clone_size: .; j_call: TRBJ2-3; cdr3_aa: CASIRTRQGADTQYF; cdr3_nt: TGTGCCAGCATCAGAACCCGGCAGGGGGCAGATACGCAGTATTTT
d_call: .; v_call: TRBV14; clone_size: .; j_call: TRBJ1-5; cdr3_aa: CASSLSGGSQPQHF; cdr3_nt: TGTGCCAGCAGCCTCAGCGGGGGGTCTCAGCCCCAGCATTTT
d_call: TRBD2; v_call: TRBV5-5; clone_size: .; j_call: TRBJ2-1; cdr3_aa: CASSRLGREGNEQFF; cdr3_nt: TGTGCCAGCAGCCGATTAGGCAGGGAGGGCAATGAGCAGTTCTTC
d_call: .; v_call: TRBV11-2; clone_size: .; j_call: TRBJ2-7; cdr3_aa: CASSLDGGSSSYEQYF; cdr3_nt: TGTGCCAGCAGCTTAGATGGGGGCTCGAGCTCCTACGAGCAGTACTTC
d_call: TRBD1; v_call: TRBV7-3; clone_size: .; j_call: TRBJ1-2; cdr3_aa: CASSAGGRDYGYTF; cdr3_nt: TGTGCCAGCAGCGCAGGGGGCCGAGACTATGGCTACACCTTC
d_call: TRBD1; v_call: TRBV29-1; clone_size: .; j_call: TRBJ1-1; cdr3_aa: CSAGQGTNTEAFF; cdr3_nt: TGCAGCGCAGGACAGGGTACGAACACTGAAGCTTTCTTT
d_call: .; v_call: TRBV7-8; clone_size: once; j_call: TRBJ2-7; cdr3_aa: CASSLASQGSSEQYF; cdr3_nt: TGTGCCAGCAGCTTAGCTTCTCAGGGGTCTAGTGAGCAGTACTTC
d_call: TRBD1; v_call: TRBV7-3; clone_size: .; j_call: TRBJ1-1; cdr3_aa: CASSLQGARNTEAFF; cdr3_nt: TGTGCCAGCAGCTTGCAGGGGGCGAGGAACACTGAAGCTTTCTTT
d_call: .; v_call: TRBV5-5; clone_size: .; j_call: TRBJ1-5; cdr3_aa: CASSSAGTHSNQPQHF; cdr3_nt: TGTGCCAGCAGTTCGGCGGGGACCCATAGCAATCAGCCCCAGCATTTT
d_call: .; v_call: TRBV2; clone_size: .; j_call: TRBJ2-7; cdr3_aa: CASSEVAATYEQYF; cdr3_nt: TGTGCCAGCAGTGAGGTAGCTGCCACCTACGAGCAGTACTTC
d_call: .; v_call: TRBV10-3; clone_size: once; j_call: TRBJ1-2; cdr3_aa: CAISDRGGGAVHGYTF; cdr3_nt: TGTGCCATCAGCGACCGAGGTGGGGGCGCGGTCCATGGCTACACCTTC
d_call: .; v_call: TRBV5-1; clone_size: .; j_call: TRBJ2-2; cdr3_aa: CASSLVPGELFF; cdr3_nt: TGCGCCAGCAGCTTGGTACCCGGGGAGCTGTTTTTT
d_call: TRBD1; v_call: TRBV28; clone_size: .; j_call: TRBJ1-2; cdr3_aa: CASRGGTAYGYTF; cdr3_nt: TGTGCCAGCAGGGGCGGGACAGCCTATGGCTACACCTTC
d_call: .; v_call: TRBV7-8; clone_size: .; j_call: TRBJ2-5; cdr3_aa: CASSLGAPVQETQYF; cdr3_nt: TGTGCCAGCAGCTTAGGGGCCCCGGTCCAAGAGACCCAGTACTTC
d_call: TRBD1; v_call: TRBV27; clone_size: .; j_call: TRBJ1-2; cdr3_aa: CASRFLPGQGAGYTF; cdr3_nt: TGTGCCAGCAGATTCCTTCCGGGACAGGGGGCTGGCTACACCTTC
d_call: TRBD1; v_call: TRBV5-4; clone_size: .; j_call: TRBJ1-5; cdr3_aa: CASSSDRGNQPQHF; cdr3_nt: TGTGCCAGCAGCTCGGACAGGGGCAATCAGCCCCAGCATTTT
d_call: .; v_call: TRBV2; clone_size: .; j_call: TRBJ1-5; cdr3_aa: CASSEVWGSQPQHF; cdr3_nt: TGTGCCAGCAGTGAAGTGTGGGGATCCCAGCCCCAGCATTTT
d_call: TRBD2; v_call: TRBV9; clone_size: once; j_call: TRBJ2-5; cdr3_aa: CASSVGLADLPHQYF; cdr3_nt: TGTGCCAGCAGCGTAGGACTAGCGGACCTCCCCCACCAGTACTTC
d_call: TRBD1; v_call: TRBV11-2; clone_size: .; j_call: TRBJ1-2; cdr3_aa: CASSPTGGGNYGYTF; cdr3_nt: TGTGCCAGCAGCCCCACAGGGGGCGGTAACTATGGCTACACCTTC
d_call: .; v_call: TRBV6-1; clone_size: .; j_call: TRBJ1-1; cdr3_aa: CASSAGTSPVAEAFF; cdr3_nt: TGTGCCAGCAGCGCCGGGACATCCCCGGTCGCTGAAGCTTTCTTT
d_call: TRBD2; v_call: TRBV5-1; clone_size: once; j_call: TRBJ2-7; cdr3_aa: CASSAGLAGASVGEQYF; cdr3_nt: TGCGCCAGCAGCGCAGGACTAGCGGGAGCCTCCGTAGGTGAGCAGTACTTC
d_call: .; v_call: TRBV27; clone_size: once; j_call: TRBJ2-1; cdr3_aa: CASSLRGYNEQFF; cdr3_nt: TGTGCCAGCAGTTTGAGGGGATACAATGAGCAGTTCTTC
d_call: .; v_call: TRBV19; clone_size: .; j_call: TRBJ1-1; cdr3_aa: CASRRLEGHQWATEAFF; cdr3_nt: TGTGCCAGTAGGAGACTGGAGGGCCATCAATGGGCCACTGAAGCTTTCTTT
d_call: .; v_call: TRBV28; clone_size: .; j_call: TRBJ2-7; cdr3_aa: CASISGTYEQYF; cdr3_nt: TGTGCCAGCATAAGCGGCACGTACGAGCAGTACTTC
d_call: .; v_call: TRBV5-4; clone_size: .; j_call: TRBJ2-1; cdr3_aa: CASRRLGGMSYNEQFF; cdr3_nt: TGTGCCAGCAGACGGCTAGGCGGAATGTCCTACAATGAGCAGTTCTTC
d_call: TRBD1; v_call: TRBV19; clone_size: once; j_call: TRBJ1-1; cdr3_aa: CASSKSGTGLEAFF; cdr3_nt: TGTGCCAGTAGTAAATCCGGGACAGGGTTGGAAGCTTTCTTT
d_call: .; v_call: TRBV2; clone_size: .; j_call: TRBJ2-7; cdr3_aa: CASSRDTSYEQYF; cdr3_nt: TGTGCCAGCAGTAGGGACACTTCCTACGAGCAGTACTTC
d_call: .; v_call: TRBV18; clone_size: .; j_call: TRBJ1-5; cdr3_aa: CASSLQGNQPQHF; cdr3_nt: TGTGCCAGCTCACTCCAGGGAAATCAGCCCCAGCATTTT
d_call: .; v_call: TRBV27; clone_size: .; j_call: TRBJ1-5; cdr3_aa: CASRKGNQPQHF; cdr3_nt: TGTGCCTCACGAAAAGGCAATCAGCCCCAGCATTTT
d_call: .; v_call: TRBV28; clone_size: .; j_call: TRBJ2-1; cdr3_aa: CASSPQGMGTRNRGGEQFF; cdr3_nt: TGTGCCAGCAGTCCGCAGGGCATGGGGACGCGGAACAGGGGGGGTGAGCAGTTCTTC
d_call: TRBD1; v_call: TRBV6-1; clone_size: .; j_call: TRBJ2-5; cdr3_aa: CASKDRSSRETQYF; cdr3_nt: TGTGCCAGCAAGGACAGGTCTTCTCGAGAGACCCAGTACTTC
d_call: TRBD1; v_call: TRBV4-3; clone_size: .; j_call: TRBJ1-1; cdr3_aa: CASSSGDRGIYRTEAFF; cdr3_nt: TGCGCCAGCAGCAGCGGGGACAGGGGGATTTATCGGACTGAAGCTTTCTTT
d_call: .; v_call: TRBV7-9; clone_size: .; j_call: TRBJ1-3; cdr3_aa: CASSLGGTAGNTIYF; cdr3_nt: TGTGCCAGCAGCTTGGGGGGGACCGCGGGAAACACCATATATTTT
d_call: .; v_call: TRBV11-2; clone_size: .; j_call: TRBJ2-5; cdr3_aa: CASRSSTQETQYF; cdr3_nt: TGTGCCAGCAGAAGCAGTACCCAAGAGACCCAGTACTTC
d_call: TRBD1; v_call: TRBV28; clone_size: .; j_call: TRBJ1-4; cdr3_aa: CASKLGGGTNEKLFF; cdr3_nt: TGTGCCAGTAAGCTCGGAGGGGGCACTAATGAAAAACTGTTTTTT
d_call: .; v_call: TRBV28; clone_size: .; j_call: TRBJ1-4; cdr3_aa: CASSLGQINEKLFF; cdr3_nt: TGTGCCAGCAGTTTGGGCCAGATTAATGAAAAACTGTTTTTT
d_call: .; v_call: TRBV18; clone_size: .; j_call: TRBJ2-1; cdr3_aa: CASSPMGQSYNEQFF; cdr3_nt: TGTGCCAGCTCACCAATGGGACAATCCTACAATGAGCAGTTCTTC
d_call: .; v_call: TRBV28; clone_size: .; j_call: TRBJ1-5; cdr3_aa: CASSLLTQPQHF; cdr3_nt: TGTGCCAGCAGTTTACTTACTCAGCCCCAGCATTTT
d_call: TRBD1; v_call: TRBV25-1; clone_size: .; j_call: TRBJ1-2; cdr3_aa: CASSGAGTGAYGYTF; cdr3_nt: TGTGCCAGTTCGGGGGCCGGGACAGGGGCTTATGGCTACACCTTC
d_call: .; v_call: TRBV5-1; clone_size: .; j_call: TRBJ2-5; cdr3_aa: CASSLEDLGETQYF; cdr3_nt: TGCGCCAGCAGCTTGGAGGATTTGGGGGAGACCCAGTACTTC
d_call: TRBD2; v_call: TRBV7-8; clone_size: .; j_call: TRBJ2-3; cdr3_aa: CASSFRGTSGSTDTQYF; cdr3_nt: TGTGCCAGCAGCTTCCGAGGGACTAGCGGGAGCACAGATACGCAGTATTTT
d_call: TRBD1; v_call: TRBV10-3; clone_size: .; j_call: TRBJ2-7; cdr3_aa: CAISESVWTGRTHEQYF; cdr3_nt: TGTGCCATCAGTGAGTCTGTCTGGACAGGACGTACCCACGAGCAGTACTTC
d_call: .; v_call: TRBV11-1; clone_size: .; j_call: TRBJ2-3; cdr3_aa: CASSLIGQASTDTQYF; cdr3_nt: TGTGCCAGCAGCTTAATTGGGCAGGCAAGCACAGATACGCAGTATTTT
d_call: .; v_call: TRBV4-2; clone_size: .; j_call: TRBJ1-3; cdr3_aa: CASSQAGSSGNTIYF; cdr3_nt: TGTGCCAGCAGCCAAGCGGGGAGCTCTGGAAACACCATATATTTT
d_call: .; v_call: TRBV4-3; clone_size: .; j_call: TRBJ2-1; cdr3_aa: CASSQDLGGTSYNEQFF; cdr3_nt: TGCGCCAGCAGCCAAGATTTAGGCGGAACAAGTTACAATGAGCAGTTCTTC
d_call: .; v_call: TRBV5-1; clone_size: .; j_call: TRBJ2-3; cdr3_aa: CASSLRSDTQYF; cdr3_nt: TGCGCCAGCAGCTTGCGGTCAGATACGCAGTATTTT
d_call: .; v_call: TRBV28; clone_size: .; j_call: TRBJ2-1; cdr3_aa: CASRDGFLGEQFF; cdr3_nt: TGTGCCAGCCGGGACGGGTTTTTAGGTGAGCAGTTCTTC
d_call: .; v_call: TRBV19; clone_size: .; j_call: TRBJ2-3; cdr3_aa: CASSGRGGTDTQYF; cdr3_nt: TGTGCCAGTAGCGGGCGGGGAGGCACAGATACGCAGTATTTT
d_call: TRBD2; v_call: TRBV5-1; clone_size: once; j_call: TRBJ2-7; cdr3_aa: CASSIMTPGLASAEQYF; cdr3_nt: TGCGCCAGCAGTATCATGACGCCGGGACTAGCGTCGGCCGAGCAGTACTTC
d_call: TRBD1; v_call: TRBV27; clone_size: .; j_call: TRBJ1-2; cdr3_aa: CASSSRDRGIGHYGYTF; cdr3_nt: TGTGCCAGCAGTTCCCGGGACAGGGGGATAGGACACTATGGCTACACCTTC
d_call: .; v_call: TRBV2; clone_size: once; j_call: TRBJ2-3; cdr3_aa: CASSEDREGTQYF; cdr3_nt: TGTGCCAGCAGCGAGGACAGGGAGGGTACGCAGTATTTT
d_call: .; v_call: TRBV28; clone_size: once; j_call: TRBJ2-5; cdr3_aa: CASSPAGNRETQYF; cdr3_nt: TGTGCCAGCAGTCCCGCGGGGAACCGGGAGACCCAGTACTTC
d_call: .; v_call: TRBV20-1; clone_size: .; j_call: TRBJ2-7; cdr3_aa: CSAGTVVEQYF; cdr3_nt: TGCAGTGCCGGAACAGTGGTCGAGCAGTACTTC